This is a list of T cell receptor beta chains from one sample in a study of identical twins. TCRdb ran MiXCR on the 5' RACE reads and lists one entry per CDR3 protein. In the table there are 400,000 to 600,000 distinct CDR3 sequences, under 25% of which are singletons. These data were also reused for a study on yellow fever vaccine responses in identical twins.

Material for sequencing was CD4+ T cells sorted from blood. The source is a young woman in good health. The CDR3 runs from the conserved cysteine through the conserved F or W. The order of the fields is clone size, J gene, D gene, V gene, CDR3 DNA, CDR3 protein. A D gene is named only where the DNA matches it firmly. The size entry is marked missing in some rows and otherwise reads once, few, many or a size class.

clone size: once; J gene: TRBJ1-1; D gene: .; V gene: TRBV12-3/TRBV12-4; CDR3 DNA: TGTGCCGCACAGCATAACATGAACACTGAAGCTTTCTTT; CDR3 protein: CAAQHNMNTEAFF
clone size: .; J gene: TRBJ1-1; D gene: .; V gene: TRBV2; CDR3 DNA: TGTGCCAGCAGTGAAGACCATCCGGGACTTCCTGCCAGGAACACTGAAGCTTTCTTT; CDR3 protein: CASSEDHPGLPARNTEAFF
clone size: .; J gene: TRBJ1-6; D gene: TRBD1; V gene: TRBV5-1; CDR3 DNA: TGCGCCAGCAGCCCCCCGGACAGGGAGAATTCACCCCTCCACTTT; CDR3 protein: CASSPPDRENSPLHF
clone size: few; J gene: TRBJ2-3; D gene: TRBD2; V gene: TRBV6-5; CDR3 DNA: TGTGCCAGCAGTTACTCCGCGGGAGGATCAGATACGCAGTATTTT; CDR3 protein: CASSYSAGGSDTQYF
clone size: once; J gene: TRBJ2-1; D gene: .; V gene: TRBV7-2; CDR3 DNA: TGTGCCAGCAGCGATAGAGTTGGCCGGGTTTCACAGTTCTTC; CDR3 protein: CASSDRVGRVSQFF
clone size: .; J gene: TRBJ2-5; D gene: .; V gene: TRBV3-1; CDR3 DNA: TGTGCCAGCAGCCAGGCTATTGTTGGATTAGAGACCCAGTACTTC; CDR3 protein: CASSQAIVGLETQYF
clone size: few; J gene: TRBJ2-3; D gene: TRBD2; V gene: TRBV5-1; CDR3 DNA: TGCGCCAGCAGCGGCGGGGGGGCCTTAGATACGCAGTATTTT; CDR3 protein: CASSGGGALDTQYF
clone size: few; J gene: TRBJ1-6; D gene: TRBD1; V gene: TRBV20-1; CDR3 DNA: TGCAGTGCTGAACAGGGGGCCGGGGGGTCACCCCTCCACTTT; CDR3 protein: CSAEQGAGGSPLHF
clone size: few; J gene: TRBJ1-1; D gene: .; V gene: TRBV12-3/TRBV12-4; CDR3 DNA: TGTGCCAGCGACTTTGTAGGGCAAGCTTTCTTT; CDR3 protein: CASDFVGQAFF
clone size: .; J gene: TRBJ1-2; D gene: .; V gene: TRBV2; CDR3 DNA: TGTGCCAGCAGTGAGGAACAGTCTTATGGCTACACCTTC; CDR3 protein: CASSEEQSYGYTF
clone size: few; J gene: TRBJ2-7; D gene: .; V gene: TRBV12-3/TRBV12-4; CDR3 DNA: TGTGCCAGCAGCCCTCATCCTAACTACGAGCAGTACTTC; CDR3 protein: CASSPHPNYEQYF
clone size: few; J gene: TRBJ2-2; D gene: TRBD2; V gene: TRBV20-1; CDR3 DNA: TGCAGTGCTAGACGCCTAGCGGGGGCCACCGGGGAGCTGTTTTTT; CDR3 protein: CSARRLAGATGELFF
clone size: .; J gene: TRBJ2-3; D gene: .; V gene: TRBV12-3/TRBV12-4; CDR3 DNA: TGTGCCAGCAGTTCAGGCGGAGCAGGCGGGGATACGCAGTATTTT; CDR3 protein: CASSSGGAGGDTQYF
clone size: .; J gene: TRBJ1-4; D gene: .; V gene: TRBV9; CDR3 DNA: TGTGCCAGCAGCGTAGCTCCGGGTAATGAAAAACTGTTTTTT; CDR3 protein: CASSVAPGNEKLFF
clone size: few; J gene: TRBJ2-1; D gene: .; V gene: TRBV12-3/TRBV12-4; CDR3 DNA: TGTGCCAGCAGTCCTAAGGGAGCCGCAGAGGCGACCTCTTACAATGAGCAGTTCTTC; CDR3 protein: CASSPKGAAEATSYNEQFF
clone size: .; J gene: TRBJ2-5; D gene: TRBD2; V gene: TRBV10-3; CDR3 DNA: TGTGCCATCAGCGCGGGGGTACGGGAGACCCAGTACTTC; CDR3 protein: CAISAGVRETQYF
clone size: .; J gene: TRBJ2-2; D gene: .; V gene: TRBV6-5; CDR3 DNA: TGTGCCAGCAGTGAATCGATAACTACCGGGGAGCTGTTTTTT; CDR3 protein: CASSESITTGELFF
clone size: .; J gene: TRBJ2-4; D gene: .; V gene: TRBV7-8; CDR3 DNA: TGTGCCAGCAGCTTAAACACGGACATTCAGTACTTC; CDR3 protein: CASSLNTDIQYF
clone size: .; J gene: TRBJ2-5; D gene: TRBD2; V gene: TRBV7-6; CDR3 DNA: TGTGCCAGCATTCACCCACTAGCGGGGGAGACCCAGTACTTC; CDR3 protein: CASIHPLAGETQYF
clone size: few; J gene: TRBJ2-7; D gene: .; V gene: TRBV9; CDR3 DNA: TGTGCCAGCAGCGTAGGAGTCAGGACCTCTTCCGGGGAGCAGTACTTC; CDR3 protein: CASSVGVRTSSGEQYF
clone size: .; J gene: TRBJ2-2; D gene: TRBD2; V gene: TRBV20-1; CDR3 DNA: TGCAGTGCTAAGCTAGCGGGAGTTGGGAACACCGGGGAGCTGTTTTTT; CDR3 protein: CSAKLAGVGNTGELFF
clone size: few; J gene: TRBJ2-3; D gene: .; V gene: TRBV27; CDR3 DNA: TGTGCCAGCCGGTCGGGGGCAACAGATACGCAGTATTTT; CDR3 protein: CASRSGATDTQYF
clone size: few; J gene: TRBJ1-5; D gene: .; V gene: TRBV28; CDR3 DNA: TGTGCCAGCACGTGGGGGGGAAGTCAGCCCCAGCATTTT; CDR3 protein: CASTWGGSQPQHF
clone size: .; J gene: TRBJ1-1; D gene: .; V gene: TRBV29-1; CDR3 DNA: TGCAGCGTTGAAGAACTGGGCTTGATGAACACTGAAGCTTTCTTT; CDR3 protein: CSVEELGLMNTEAFF
clone size: few; J gene: TRBJ2-3; D gene: TRBD1; V gene: TRBV24-1; CDR3 DNA: TGTGCCTCGATGGGACAGGGTCTGGATACGCAGTATTTT; CDR3 protein: CASMGQGLDTQYF
clone size: .; J gene: TRBJ2-1; D gene: .; V gene: TRBV24-1; CDR3 DNA: TGTGCCACCAGTACGGGGAATGAGCAGTTCTTC; CDR3 protein: CATSTGNEQFF
clone size: many; J gene: TRBJ1-6; D gene: .; V gene: TRBV7-9; CDR3 DNA: TGTGCCAGCAGCTTAGAAGAAGGGGCGGTGCCCCTCCACTTT; CDR3 protein: CASSLEEGAVPLHF
clone size: .; J gene: TRBJ1-4; D gene: TRBD1; V gene: TRBV5-5; CDR3 DNA: TGTGCCAGCAGCGGGACAGGATCTAATGAAAAACTGTTTTTT; CDR3 protein: CASSGTGSNEKLFF
clone size: .; J gene: TRBJ1-4; D gene: .; V gene: TRBV19; CDR3 DNA: TGTGCCAGTAGTATTGGGAGCCTTCCTAATGAAAAACTGTTTTTT; CDR3 protein: CASSIGSLPNEKLFF
clone size: few; J gene: TRBJ2-4; D gene: .; V gene: TRBV29-1; CDR3 DNA: TGCAGCGTTGCCGGTCCTGAGCGCGGGGATATAAACATTCAGTACTTC; CDR3 protein: CSVAGPERGDINIQYF
clone size: few; J gene: TRBJ2-1; D gene: .; V gene: TRBV12-3/TRBV12-4; CDR3 DNA: TGTGCCAGCAGTCCTAGCCCGGGCCGCAGCTCCTACAATGAGCAGTTCTTC; CDR3 protein: CASSPSPGRSSYNEQFF
clone size: few; J gene: TRBJ2-1; D gene: TRBD1; V gene: TRBV18; CDR3 DNA: TGTGCCAGTCGGACAGGGGGCGCGCCCTACAATGAGCAGTTCTTC; CDR3 protein: CASRTGGAPYNEQFF
clone size: many; J gene: TRBJ2-3; D gene: .; V gene: TRBV20-1; CDR3 DNA: TGCAGTGCCTCCGGGCAGATCAACACAGATACGCAGTATTTT; CDR3 protein: CSASGQINTDTQYF
clone size: .; J gene: TRBJ2-1; D gene: TRBD1; V gene: TRBV5-1; CDR3 DNA: TGCGCCAGCAGCGGGACAGGGGACCGGGATGAGCAGTTCTTC; CDR3 protein: CASSGTGDRDEQFF
clone size: .; J gene: TRBJ2-1; D gene: .; V gene: TRBV5-1; CDR3 DNA: TGCGCCAGCAGCTCTAGGATAGGACCTTACAATGAGCAGTTCTTC; CDR3 protein: CASSSRIGPYNEQFF
clone size: .; J gene: TRBJ2-1; D gene: .; V gene: TRBV9; CDR3 DNA: TGTGCCAGCAGCGTACTAGGGGATAACGTTGAGCAGTTCTTC; CDR3 protein: CASSVLGDNVEQFF
clone size: .; J gene: TRBJ2-6; D gene: .; V gene: TRBV20-1; CDR3 DNA: TGCAGTGCTAGGGGCTCTGGGGCCAACGTCCTGACTTTC; CDR3 protein: CSARGSGANVLTF
clone size: few; J gene: TRBJ2-1; D gene: TRBD2; V gene: TRBV7-7; CDR3 DNA: TGTGCCAGCAGCCGGGGGGGGGCCTACAATGAGCAGTTCTTC; CDR3 protein: CASSRGGAYNEQFF
clone size: .; J gene: TRBJ1-5; D gene: .; V gene: TRBV2; CDR3 DNA: TGTGCCAGCAGTGAACTCTATAGCAATCAGCCCCAGCATTTT; CDR3 protein: CASSELYSNQPQHF
clone size: .; J gene: TRBJ1-1; D gene: .; V gene: TRBV20-1; CDR3 DNA: TGCAGTGCTATCCAGATATACTACATGAACACTGAAGCTTTCTTT; CDR3 protein: CSAIQIYYMNTEAFF
clone size: .; J gene: TRBJ1-1; D gene: .; V gene: TRBV20-1; CDR3 DNA: TGCAGTGCTAGGGTCACCACTGAAGCTTTCTTT; CDR3 protein: CSARVTTEAFF
clone size: few; J gene: TRBJ2-1; D gene: .; V gene: TRBV5-1; CDR3 DNA: TGCGCCAGCACCTTTGGAGGGAGCGCCTACAATGAGCAGTTCTTC; CDR3 protein: CASTFGGSAYNEQFF
clone size: .; J gene: TRBJ2-7; D gene: .; V gene: TRBV28; CDR3 DNA: TGTGCCAGCAGGGCGGGACGCGCACCCTACGAGCAGTACTTC; CDR3 protein: CASRAGRAPYEQYF
clone size: .; J gene: TRBJ2-7; D gene: TRBD2; V gene: TRBV6-5; CDR3 DNA: TGTGCCAGCAGTTGGTCGGCGGGAGACTACGAGCAGTACTTC; CDR3 protein: CASSWSAGDYEQYF
clone size: .; J gene: TRBJ1-2; D gene: TRBD1; V gene: TRBV12-3/TRBV12-4; CDR3 DNA: TGTGCCAGCAGTTCCAGGGGGCTTGGTGGCTACACCTTC; CDR3 protein: CASSSRGLGGYTF
clone size: .; J gene: TRBJ2-2; D gene: .; V gene: TRBV6-1; CDR3 DNA: TGTGCCAGCGCCTTTCTAGGAGGACCCCGAAACACCGGGGAGCTGTTTTTT; CDR3 protein: CASAFLGGPRNTGELFF
clone size: few; J gene: TRBJ2-1; D gene: .; V gene: TRBV3-1; CDR3 DNA: TGTGCCAGCAAGGGCCTTCATGAGCAGTTCTTC; CDR3 protein: CASKGLHEQFF
clone size: few; J gene: TRBJ2-1; D gene: TRBD2; V gene: TRBV20-1; CDR3 DNA: TGCAGTGCTAGAGATGGACTAGCGGGGCCAGAGCAGTTCTTC; CDR3 protein: CSARDGLAGPEQFF